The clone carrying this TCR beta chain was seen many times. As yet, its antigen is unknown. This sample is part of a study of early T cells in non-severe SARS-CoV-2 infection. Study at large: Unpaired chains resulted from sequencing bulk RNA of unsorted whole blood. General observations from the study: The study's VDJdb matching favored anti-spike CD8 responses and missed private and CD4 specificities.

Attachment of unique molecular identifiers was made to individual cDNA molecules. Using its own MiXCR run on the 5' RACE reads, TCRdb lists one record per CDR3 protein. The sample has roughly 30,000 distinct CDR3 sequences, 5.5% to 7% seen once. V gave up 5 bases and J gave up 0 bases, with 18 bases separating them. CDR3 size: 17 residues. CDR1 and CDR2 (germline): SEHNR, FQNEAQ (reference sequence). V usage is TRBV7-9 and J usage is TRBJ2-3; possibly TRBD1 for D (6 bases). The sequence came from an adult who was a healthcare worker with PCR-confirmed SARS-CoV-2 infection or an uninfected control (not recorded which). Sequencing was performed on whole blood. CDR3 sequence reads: CASSGSGTYPSTDTQYF. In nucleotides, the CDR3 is TGTGCCAGCAGCGGATCCGGGACATACCCTAGCACAGATACGCAGTATTTT.